Listed below are T cell receptor beta chains from one sample, sequenced in a study of blood T cell repertoires in COVID-19. Method: immunoSEQ multiplex PCR; TCRdb's copy keeps in-frame clones and lacks some. This sample has about 24,000 clones, with about 90% found just once. The sequenced material came from peripheral blood. All receptors come from a human donor with active COVID-19. The donor label of this sample is uncertain. The CDR3 runs from the conserved cysteine through the conserved F or W. A D gene is named only where the DNA matches it firmly. Clone size, where shown, is once, few, many, or a class for clones that have expanded.

d_gene: TRBD1; j_gene: TRBJ2-2; v_gene: TRBV7-6; abundance: -; CDR3nt: TGTGCCAGCAGCCGTCGACAGGGTACCACCGGGGAGCTGTTTTTT; CDR3aa: CASSRRQGTTGELFF
d_gene: -; j_gene: TRBJ2-2; v_gene: TRBV5-8; abundance: -; CDR3nt: TGTGCCAGCAGCTTGGCAATCCAGGGACCCCGGGGGGGGGAGCTGTTTTTT; CDR3aa: CASSLAIQGPRGGELFF
d_gene: TRBD2; j_gene: TRBJ2-3; v_gene: TRBV7-3; abundance: -; CDR3nt: TGTGCCAGCAGCAAGTGGGCGGGAGTAGCAGATACGCAGTATTTT; CDR3aa: CASSKWAGVADTQYF
d_gene: -; j_gene: TRBJ2-7; v_gene: TRBV7-2; abundance: -; CDR3nt: TGTGCCAGCAGCATCGGGAGGACAGACGAGCAGTACTTC; CDR3aa: CASSIGRTDEQYF
d_gene: TRBD2; j_gene: TRBJ2-7; v_gene: TRBV5-4; abundance: -; CDR3nt: TGTGCCAGCAGCTCAGGACTAGCGGGGGGATACGAGCAGTACTTC; CDR3aa: CASSSGLAGGYEQYF
d_gene: TRBD1; j_gene: TRBJ2-7; v_gene: TRBV7-6; abundance: -; CDR3nt: TGTGCCAGCAGCGCATACAGGGGAATTTCCTACGAGCAGTACTTC; CDR3aa: CASSAYRGISYEQYF
d_gene: TRBD1; j_gene: TRBJ1-2; v_gene: TRBV7-9; abundance: -; CDR3nt: TGTGCCAGCAGCCTCACAGGGGGAAGGGGCTATGGCTACACCTTC; CDR3aa: CASSLTGGRGYGYTF
d_gene: -; j_gene: TRBJ2-1; v_gene: TRBV6-4; abundance: -; CDR3nt: TGTGCCAGCGGTTTAGGGGATGAGCAGTTCTTC; CDR3aa: CASGLGDEQFF
d_gene: TRBD2; j_gene: TRBJ2-7; v_gene: TRBV2; abundance: -; CDR3nt: TGTGCCAGCACGAGCGGGGAAAGTACGGTCTACGAGCAGTACTTC; CDR3aa: CASTSGESTVYEQYF
d_gene: TRBD2; j_gene: TRBJ2-1; v_gene: TRBV5-1; abundance: once; CDR3nt: TGCGCCAGCAGTCTTACTAGCGGTAGCTCCTACAATGAGCAGTTCTTC; CDR3aa: CASSLTSGSSYNEQFF
d_gene: -; j_gene: TRBJ2-5; v_gene: TRBV27; abundance: once; CDR3nt: TGTGCCAGCAGTCTAGCCCTAGGCTCCTCCCGTCGGGCAGAGACCCAGTACTTC; CDR3aa: CASSLALGSSRRAETQYF
d_gene: -; j_gene: TRBJ1-3; v_gene: TRBV7-2; abundance: -; CDR3nt: TGTGCCAGCAGCTTATCAGTCCTCTCTGGAAACACCATATATTTT; CDR3aa: CASSLSVLSGNTIYF
d_gene: -; j_gene: TRBJ1-3; v_gene: TRBV6-6; abundance: -; CDR3nt: TGTGCCAGCAGTTACTCGGGCCGAGTCTCTGGAAACACCATATATTTT; CDR3aa: CASSYSGRVSGNTIYF
d_gene: TRBD2; j_gene: TRBJ2-7; v_gene: TRBV24-1; abundance: -; CDR3nt: TGTGCCACCAGTGACCCAACCGGGACTAGCGGGGGTTCATCCTACGAGCAGTACTTC; CDR3aa: CATSDPTGTSGGSSYEQYF
d_gene: TRBD1; j_gene: TRBJ2-7; v_gene: TRBV5-4; abundance: few; CDR3nt: TGTGCCAGCAGCTCTAGGACAGGGAAAACCTACGAGCAGTACTTC; CDR3aa: CASSSRTGKTYEQYF
d_gene: -; j_gene: TRBJ1-4; v_gene: TRBV14; abundance: -; CDR3nt: TGTGCCAGCAGCCTACTTAGTGCGGGGAAGGGTGAAAAACTGTTTTTT; CDR3aa: CASSLLSAGKGEKLFF
d_gene: TRBD1; j_gene: TRBJ2-5; v_gene: TRBV6-5; abundance: -; CDR3nt: TGTGCCAGCAGTTTGGGACAGTGGACGGGGACCCAGTACTTC; CDR3aa: CASSLGQWTGTQYF
d_gene: -; j_gene: TRBJ1-3; v_gene: TRBV15; abundance: -; CDR3nt: TGTGCCACCAGCACACTAGGCTCGGAACGGTCTGGAAACACCATATATTTT; CDR3aa: CATSTLGSERSGNTIYF
d_gene: TRBD2; j_gene: TRBJ2-2; v_gene: TRBV11-3; abundance: -; CDR3nt: TGTGCCAGCAGCGATTTGGGCGGGAGGGACACCGGGGAGCTGTTTTTT; CDR3aa: CASSDLGGRDTGELFF
d_gene: TRBD2; j_gene: TRBJ2-3; v_gene: TRBV5-4; abundance: -; CDR3nt: TGTGCCAGCAGTTCTGGGCAGCGGGGGCCTAGCACAGATACGCAGTATTTT; CDR3aa: CASSSGQRGPSTDTQYF
d_gene: -; j_gene: TRBJ1-3; v_gene: TRBV7-9; abundance: -; CDR3nt: TGTGCCAGCAGCACCGAGAGAGATGGAAACACCATATATTTT; CDR3aa: CASSTERDGNTIYF
d_gene: -; j_gene: TRBJ1-5; v_gene: TRBV20-1; abundance: medium-sized; CDR3nt: TGCAGTGCTAGTCCCTCCGGGACAAGTAGCAATCAGCCCCAGCATTTT; CDR3aa: CSASPSGTSSNQPQHF
d_gene: TRBD1; j_gene: TRBJ2-7; v_gene: TRBV5-1; abundance: few; CDR3nt: TGCGCCAGCAGCCGACAGGGGCCCTACGAGCAGTACTTC; CDR3aa: CASSRQGPYEQYF
d_gene: -; j_gene: TRBJ1-6; v_gene: TRBV14; abundance: -; CDR3nt: TGTGCCAGCAGCCAAGATTTAGATTCACCCCTCCACTTT; CDR3aa: CASSQDLDSPLHF
d_gene: -; j_gene: TRBJ2-7; v_gene: TRBV11-3; abundance: -; CDR3nt: TGTGCCAGCAGCCGGGAACGGCACTACGAGCAGTACTTC; CDR3aa: CASSRERHYEQYF
d_gene: TRBD2; j_gene: TRBJ2-3; v_gene: TRBV6-5; abundance: once; CDR3nt: TGTGCCAGCAATAAGCGGGGAGGCACAGATACGCAGTATTTT; CDR3aa: CASNKRGGTDTQYF
d_gene: TRBD1; j_gene: TRBJ2-1; v_gene: TRBV3-1/TRBV3-2; abundance: -; CDR3nt: TGTGCCAGCAACAGGGGGATCTTTCACAATGAGCAGTTCTTC; CDR3aa: CASNRGIFHNEQFF
d_gene: -; j_gene: TRBJ2-3; v_gene: TRBV6-2/TRBV6-3; abundance: -; CDR3nt: TGTGCCAGCAGTTACGGGAGTGGGTTAACAGATACGCAGTATTTT; CDR3aa: CASSYGSGLTDTQYF
d_gene: TRBD2; j_gene: TRBJ2-3; v_gene: TRBV7-2; abundance: -; CDR3nt: TGTGCCAGCACCCGGCGGGAGACCACAGATACGCAGTATTTT; CDR3aa: CASTRRETTDTQYF
d_gene: -; j_gene: TRBJ2-3; v_gene: TRBV19; abundance: -; CDR3nt: TGTGCCAGTAGTATGTTGTCTTCTACGGGCACAGATACGCAGTATTTT; CDR3aa: CASSMLSSTGTDTQYF
d_gene: -; j_gene: TRBJ1-4; v_gene: TRBV6-2/TRBV6-3; abundance: once; CDR3nt: TGTGCCAGCAGTCTCTTCTCAGGGGTGGCCCTCCTTTTT; CDR3aa: CASSLFSGVALLF
d_gene: -; j_gene: TRBJ2-3; v_gene: TRBV30; abundance: -; CDR3nt: TGTGCCTGGAATTCCGGGGTTAGCACAGATACGCAGTATTTT; CDR3aa: CAWNSGVSTDTQYF
d_gene: TRBD1; j_gene: TRBJ2-7; v_gene: TRBV29-1; abundance: -; CDR3nt: TGCAGCGCGCCTCTAGGACAGGGGAACGAGCAGTACTTC; CDR3aa: CSAPLGQGNEQYF
d_gene: -; j_gene: TRBJ1-4; v_gene: TRBV10-3; abundance: once; CDR3nt: TGTGCCATCAGTGAGTCGGCCGCCAGGGAAAAACTGTTTTTT; CDR3aa: CAISESAAREKLFF
d_gene: TRBD2; j_gene: TRBJ2-1; v_gene: TRBV7-3; abundance: -; CDR3nt: TGTGCCAGCAGCTTCGCTAGCGGGGGCTTAGATGAGCAGTTCTTC; CDR3aa: CASSFASGGLDEQFF
d_gene: -; j_gene: TRBJ2-7; v_gene: TRBV7-8; abundance: once; CDR3nt: TGTGCCAGCAGCTTAGCGAGACCCCCGGGGGAGCAGTACTTC; CDR3aa: CASSLARPPGEQYF
d_gene: TRBD2; j_gene: TRBJ2-1; v_gene: TRBV19; abundance: -; CDR3nt: TGTGCCAGTAGTAGAGGGACTAGTGACAATGAGCAGTTCTTC; CDR3aa: CASSRGTSDNEQFF
d_gene: -; j_gene: TRBJ2-3; v_gene: TRBV9; abundance: -; CDR3nt: TGTGCCAGCAGCCCGGAGTTAAATACGCAGTATTTT; CDR3aa: CASSPELNTQYF
d_gene: -; j_gene: TRBJ1-1; v_gene: TRBV5-5; abundance: -; CDR3nt: TGTGCCAGCAGCTCGGGGGAAGGGCACACTGAAGCTTTCTTT; CDR3aa: CASSSGEGHTEAFF
d_gene: -; j_gene: TRBJ2-7; v_gene: TRBV9; abundance: -; CDR3nt: TGTGCCAGCAGCTCTTGGACTCGAGACGAGCAGTACTTC; CDR3aa: CASSSWTRDEQYF
d_gene: -; j_gene: TRBJ1-6; v_gene: TRBV2; abundance: -; CDR3nt: TGTGCCAGCAGTGCGGGGTTACGGGGTTCACCCCTCCACTTT; CDR3aa: CASSAGLRGSPLHF
d_gene: TRBD2; j_gene: TRBJ2-7; v_gene: TRBV7-2; abundance: -; CDR3nt: TGTGCCAGCAGCTTAGGAGGGACTAGCGGGTACGAGCAGTACTTC; CDR3aa: CASSLGGTSGYEQYF
d_gene: -; j_gene: TRBJ1-5; v_gene: TRBV7-8; abundance: -; CDR3nt: TGTGCCAGCAGCCGTACCCTACCAGGGGACCAGCCCCAGCATTTT; CDR3aa: CASSRTLPGDQPQHF
d_gene: -; j_gene: TRBJ1-4; v_gene: TRBV6-5; abundance: -; CDR3nt: TGTGCCAGCAGTTACTCAAAAGGGGCGGGGAAAAAACTGTTTTTT; CDR3aa: CASSYSKGAGKKLFF
d_gene: TRBD1; j_gene: TRBJ1-4; v_gene: TRBV28; abundance: once; CDR3nt: TGTGCCAGCAGCCGGGACAGGGGCCTGATGGGACTGTTTTTT; CDR3aa: CASSRDRGLMGLFF
d_gene: -; j_gene: TRBJ1-3; v_gene: TRBV5-1; abundance: few; CDR3nt: TGCGCCAGCAGGACGCAGGGAACTGGAAACACCATATATTTT; CDR3aa: CASRTQGTGNTIYF
d_gene: -; j_gene: TRBJ1-1; v_gene: TRBV19; abundance: few; CDR3nt: TGTGCCAGTAGTATAGTTCGGCGGAGGGGCACTGAAGCTTTCTTT; CDR3aa: CASSIVRRRGTEAFF
d_gene: -; j_gene: TRBJ2-2; v_gene: TRBV7-9; abundance: -; CDR3nt: TGTGCCAGCAGCCCCGATTCAGCCGGGGAGCTGTTTTTT; CDR3aa: CASSPDSAGELFF
d_gene: TRBD1; j_gene: TRBJ1-1; v_gene: TRBV19; abundance: -; CDR3nt: TGTGCCAGTAGGGGTCGCGGGACAGGGACGAACACTGAAGCTTTCTTT; CDR3aa: CASRGRGTGTNTEAFF
d_gene: TRBD2; j_gene: TRBJ2-3; v_gene: TRBV7-8; abundance: -; CDR3nt: TGTGCCAGCAGCTTATTGGGCGGGGGGGGTGACACAGATACGCAGTATTTT; CDR3aa: CASSLLGGGGDTDTQYF
d_gene: -; j_gene: TRBJ2-5; v_gene: TRBV28; abundance: -; CDR3nt: TGTGCCAGCAGCCTGGGGCAGAGAGAGACCCAGTACTTC; CDR3aa: CASSLGQRETQYF